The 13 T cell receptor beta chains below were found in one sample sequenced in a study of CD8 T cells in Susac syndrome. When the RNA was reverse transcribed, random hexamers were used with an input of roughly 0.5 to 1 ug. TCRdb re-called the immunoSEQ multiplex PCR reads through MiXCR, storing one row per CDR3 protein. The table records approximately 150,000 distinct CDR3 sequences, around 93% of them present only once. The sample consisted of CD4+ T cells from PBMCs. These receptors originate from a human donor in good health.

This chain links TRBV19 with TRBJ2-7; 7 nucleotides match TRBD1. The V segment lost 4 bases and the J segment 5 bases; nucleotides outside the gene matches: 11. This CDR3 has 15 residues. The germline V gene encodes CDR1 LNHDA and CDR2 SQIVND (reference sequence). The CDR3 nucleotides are TGTGCCAGTAGTAATTACAGGGGACGGGGCCACGAGCAGTACTTC. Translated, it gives CASSNYRGRGHEQYF.

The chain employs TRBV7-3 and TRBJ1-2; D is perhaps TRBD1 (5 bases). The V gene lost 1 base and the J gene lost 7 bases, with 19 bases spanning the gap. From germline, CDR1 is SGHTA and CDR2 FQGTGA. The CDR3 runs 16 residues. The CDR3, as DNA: TGTGCCAGCAGCTTAAGGACCGCTACAGGATCTGGTGGCTACACCTTC. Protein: CASSLRTATGSGGYTF.

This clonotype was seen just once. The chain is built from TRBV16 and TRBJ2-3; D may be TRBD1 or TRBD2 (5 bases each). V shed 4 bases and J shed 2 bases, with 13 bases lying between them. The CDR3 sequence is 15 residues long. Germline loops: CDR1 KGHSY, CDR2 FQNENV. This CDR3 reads CASSPHSGTTDTQYF. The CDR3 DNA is TGTGCCAGCAGCCCCCACTCGGGGACCACAGATACGCAGTATTTT.

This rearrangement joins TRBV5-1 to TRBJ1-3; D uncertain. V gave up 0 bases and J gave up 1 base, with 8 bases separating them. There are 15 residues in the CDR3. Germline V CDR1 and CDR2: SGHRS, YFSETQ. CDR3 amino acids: CASSLEGQSGNTIYF. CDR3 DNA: TGCGCCAGCAGCTTGGAGGGTCAGTCTGGAAACACCATATATTTT.

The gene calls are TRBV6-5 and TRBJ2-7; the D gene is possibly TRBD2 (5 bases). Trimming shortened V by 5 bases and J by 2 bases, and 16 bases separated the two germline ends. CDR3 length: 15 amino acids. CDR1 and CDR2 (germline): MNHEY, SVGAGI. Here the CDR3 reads CASSPTPDGAYEQYF. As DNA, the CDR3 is TGTGCCAGCAGTCCGACCCCGGACGGGGCCTACGAGCAGTACTTC.

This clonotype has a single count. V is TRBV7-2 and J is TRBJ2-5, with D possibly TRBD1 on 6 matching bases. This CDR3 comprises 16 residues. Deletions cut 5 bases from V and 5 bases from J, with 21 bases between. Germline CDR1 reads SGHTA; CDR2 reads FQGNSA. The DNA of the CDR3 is TGTGCCAGCAGCAACCTAGCAGGGGAAAGTTGGGAGACCCAGTACTTC. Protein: CASSNLAGESWETQYF.

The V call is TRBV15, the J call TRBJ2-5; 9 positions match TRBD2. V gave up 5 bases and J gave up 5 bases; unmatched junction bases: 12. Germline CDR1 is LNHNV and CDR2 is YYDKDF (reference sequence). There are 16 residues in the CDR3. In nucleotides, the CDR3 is TGTGCCACCAGCCCTGAGGGTAGCGGGGGCCGGGAGACCCAGTACTTC. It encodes CATSPEGSGGRETQYF.

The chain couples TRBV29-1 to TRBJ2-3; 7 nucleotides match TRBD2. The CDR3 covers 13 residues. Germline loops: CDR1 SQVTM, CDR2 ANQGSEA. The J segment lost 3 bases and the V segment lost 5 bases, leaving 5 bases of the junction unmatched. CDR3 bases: TGCAGCGTTATGGGGGGGACGACAGATACGCAGTATTTT. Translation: CSVMGGTTDTQYF.

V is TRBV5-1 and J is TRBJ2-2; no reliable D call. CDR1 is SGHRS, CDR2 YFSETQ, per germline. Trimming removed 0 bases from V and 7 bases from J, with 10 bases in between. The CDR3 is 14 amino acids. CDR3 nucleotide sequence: TGCGCCAGCAGCTTGGAAAGTCTAAGCGGGGAGCTGTTTTTT. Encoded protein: CASSLESLSGELFF.

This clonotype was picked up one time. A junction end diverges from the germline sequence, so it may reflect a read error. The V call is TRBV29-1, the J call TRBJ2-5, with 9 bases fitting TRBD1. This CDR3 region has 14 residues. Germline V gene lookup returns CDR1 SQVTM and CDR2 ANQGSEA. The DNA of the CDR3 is TGCGGCGTTGACGAACAGGGGGCAGGGGAGACCCAGTACTTC. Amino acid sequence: CGVDEQGAGETQYF.

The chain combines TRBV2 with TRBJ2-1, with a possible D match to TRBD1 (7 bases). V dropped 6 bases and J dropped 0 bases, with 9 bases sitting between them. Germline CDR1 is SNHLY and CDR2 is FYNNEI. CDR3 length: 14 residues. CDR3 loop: CASRRDSSYNEQFF. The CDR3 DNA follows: TGTGCCAGCAGGCGGGACAGCTCCTACAATGAGCAGTTCTTC.

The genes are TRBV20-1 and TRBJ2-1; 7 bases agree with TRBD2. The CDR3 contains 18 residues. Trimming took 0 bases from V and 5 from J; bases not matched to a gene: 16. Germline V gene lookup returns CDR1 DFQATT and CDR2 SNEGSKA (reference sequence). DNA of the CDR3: TGCAGTGCTAGAGATGGCCCCTACTTCGCGGGGGACGACAATGAGCAGTTCTTC. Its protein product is CSARDGPYFAGDDNEQFF.

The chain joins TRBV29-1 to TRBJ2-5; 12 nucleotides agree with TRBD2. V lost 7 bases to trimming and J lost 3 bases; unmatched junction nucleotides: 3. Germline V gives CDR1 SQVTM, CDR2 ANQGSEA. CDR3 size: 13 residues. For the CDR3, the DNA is TGCAGCGCTAGCGGGGGGGCGGAAGAGACCCAGTACTTC. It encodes CSASGGAEETQYF.